The 21 T cell receptor beta chains listed next were all sequenced from one sample in a study of T cell changes during pregnancy in multiple sclerosis. TCRdb's copy holds only in-frame clones and misses some; the assay was immunoSEQ multiplex PCR. The repertoire holds approximately 100,000 clones, with around 93% as singletons. The source material was peripheral blood, sampled in the third trimester of pregnancy. Receptors were obtained from a female donor with multiple sclerosis, enrolled in a pregnancy study.

The chain has TRBV9 and TRBJ2-1; TRBD2 matches 7 bases. V gave up 0 bases and J gave up 7 bases; unmatched junction bases: 7. Germline V gene data show CDR1 as SGDLS and CDR2 as YYNGEE. The CDR3 covers 15 residues. DNA for the CDR3: TGTGCCAGCAGCGTAGTGATGGGGGGGGGTAATGAGCAGTTCTTC. Translation gives CASSVVMGGGNEQFF.

The chain has TRBV10-3 and TRBJ1-5; 9 bases align to TRBD1. The CDR3 has 14 residues. J gave up 1 base and V 10 bases, and 5 bases lay outside the gene matches. Germline V CDR1 and CDR2: ENHRY, SYGVKD. DNA of the CDR3: TGTGCCACGTGGACAGGGGAAAGCAATCAGCCCCAGCATTTT. Protein: CATWTGESNQPQHF.

The chain carries TRBV28 and TRBJ2-7; 10 nucleotides match TRBD2. The CDR3 is made up of 15 amino acids. Unmatched junction bases numbered 2, after V lost 2 bases and J lost 1 base. Germline CDR1 MDHEN, CDR2 SYDVKM. The CDR3 nucleotides read TGTGCCAGCAGTTTAAAGACTAGCGGGTCCTACGAGCAGTACTTC. Translation: CASSLKTSGSYEQYF.

V and J are TRBV28 and TRBJ2-7; 11 bases are a match to TRBD2. Trimming at V came to 0 bases and at J to 2 bases, leaving 15 bases not matched to a gene. From germline, CDR1 is MDHEN and CDR2 SYDVKM. The CDR3 contains 20 residues. The CDR3 region is CASSLWRSPRSSGRPYEQYF. The DNA of the CDR3 is TGTGCCAGCAGTTTATGGCGCAGCCCCCGATCTAGCGGGAGGCCCTACGAGCAGTACTTC. Full variable domain (missing parts from reference TRBV28 and TRBJ2-7): DVKVTQSSRYLVKRTGEKVFLECVQDMDHENMFWYRQDPGLGLRLIYFSYDVKMKEKGDIPEGYSVSREKKERFSLILESASTNQTSMYLCASSLWRSPRSSGRPYEQYFGPGTRLTVT.

V gene TRBV27 combines with J gene TRBJ2-1, with 7 bases identical to TRBD2. J gave up 0 bases and V 7 bases, and 6 bases lay outside the gene matches. In germline, CDR1 is MNHEY, CDR2 SMNVEV (reference sequence). The CDR3 spans 15 residues. As DNA, the CDR3 is TGTGCCAGCACCTTCGGCGGGAGCTCCTACAATGAGCAGTTCTTC. It encodes CASTFGGSSYNEQFF.

The V gene is TRBV28, the J gene TRBJ2-7; the match to TRBD2 covers 8 bases. The V and J ends lost 3 bases and 7 bases, in that order; junction bases with no gene match: 8. This CDR3 spans 14 amino acids. CDR1 is MDHEN, CDR2 SYDVKM, per germline. The CDR3: CASSLDGRAGEQYF. CDR3 nucleotides: TGTGCCAGCAGTTTGGACGGGAGGGCCGGGGAGCAGTACTTC.

The V and J genes are TRBV6-5 and TRBJ2-7; 8 positions agree with TRBD2. CDR3 length: 16 amino acids. Germline trimming cut 4 bases from V and 4 bases from J; bases unmatched to any gene: 12. CDR1 and CDR2 (germline): MNHEY, SVGAGI. This chain's CDR3 is CASSSYTSGANYEQYF. As DNA, the CDR3 is TGTGCCAGCAGTTCCTATACTAGCGGAGCGAATTACGAGCAGTACTTC.

In this sample, this clone turned up once. This chain joins TRBV5-1 and TRBJ2-2; TRBD2 matches at 11 bases. Trimming cost V 1 base and J 2 bases; bases outside gene matches: 7. CDR1 and CDR2 (germline): SGHRS, YFSETQ. This CDR3 has 18 amino acids. DNA of the CDR3: TGCGCCAGCAGCTTGTTAGTAGCGGGAGGGCCCAACACCGGGGAGCTGTTTTTT. As protein: CASSLLVAGGPNTGELFF.

The chain joins TRBV28 to TRBJ2-1; maybe TRBD2 (6 bases). V dropped 2 bases and J dropped 0 bases, with 17 bases sitting between them. Germline assignment: CDR1 MDHEN and CDR2 SYDVKM. The CDR3 sequence is 18 residues long. This chain's CDR3 is CASSLMLVTGSSYNEQFF. The CDR3 DNA reads as TGTGCCAGCAGTTTAATGTTGGTTACCGGGAGCTCCTACAATGAGCAGTTCTTC.

V and J are TRBV18 and TRBJ1-1; TRBD1 is a possible D gene (6 bases). This CDR3 is built from 13 residues. The germline V and J ends were trimmed by 4 bases and 10 bases, with 16 bases remaining between them. Germline loops: CDR1 KGHSH, CDR2 LQKENI. CDR3 nucleotides: TGTGCCAGCTCACTCCGGGACACCGACCGAGCTTTCTTT. It translates to CASSLRDTDRAFF.

This rearrangement joins TRBV6-1 to TRBJ1-3; D gene uncertain. CDR1 MNHNS and CDR2 SASEGT come from the germline V gene. CDR3 size: 12 residues. V was cut by 3 bases and J by 5 bases, with 5 bases left in between. The CDR3 DNA sequence: TGTGCCAGCAGTGAGAGGCGAAACACCATATATTTT. Amino acid sequence: CASSERRNTIYF.

V is TRBV5-5 and J is TRBJ2-2; 8 nucleotides line up with TRBD2. J lost 6 bases, V lost 4 bases, and 14 bases had no gene match. There are 17 residues in the CDR3. The V gene's germline CDR1 is SGHKS and CDR2 YYEKEE (reference sequence). CDR3 protein: CASSTETPAGAPGELFF. CDR3 DNA sequence: TGTGCCAGCAGCACAGAGACCCCAGCGGGAGCCCCCGGGGAGCTGTTTTTT.

The chain is built from TRBV15 and TRBJ1-1; D gene uncertain. CDR1 is LNHNV and CDR2 is YYDKDF in the germline V gene (reference sequence). CDR3 size: 12 residues. The germline V and J ends were trimmed by 3 bases and 1 base, with 3 bases remaining between them. The CDR3 DNA is TGTGCCACCAGCAGCAAGAACACTGAAGCTTTCTTT. Amino acid sequence: CATSSKNTEAFF.

The sample holds one count of this clone. This chain links TRBV7-9 with TRBJ2-5, with a weak D call TRBD1 (5 bases). V dropped 6 bases and J dropped 6 bases, with 17 bases sitting between them. The CDR3 extends over 14 amino acids. CDR1 SEHNR and CDR2 FQNEAQ come from the germline V gene (reference sequence). The CDR3: CASSSAGFGKTQYF. DNA for the CDR3: TGTGCCAGCAGTTCCGCAGGGTTTGGGAAGACCCAGTACTTC.

The rearrangement links TRBV2 to TRBJ1-5; the D gene is possibly TRBD1 (5 bases). CDR1 is SNHLY and CDR2 is FYNNEI in the germline V gene. The CDR3 contains 14 residues. Trimming shortened V by 6 bases and J by 3 bases, and 12 bases separated the two germline ends. Here the CDR3 reads CASRNGHPNQPQHF. CDR3 nucleotide sequence: TGTGCCAGCAGGAACGGACATCCCAATCAGCCCCAGCATTTT.

The chain uses TRBV5-6 and TRBJ1-2, with 8 bases that match TRBD1. The CDR3 is made up of 14 amino acids. Germline V lookup: CDR1 SGHDT, CDR2 YYEEEE. With 3 bases clipped from V and 3 bases from J, the junction kept 4 bases outside the gene matches. The CDR3: CASSSQGADYGYTF. The CDR3 DNA sequence: TGTGCCAGCAGCTCCCAGGGGGCTGACTATGGCTACACCTTC. Together with reference TRBV5-6 and TRBJ1-2, the CDR3 gives the full variable domain: DAGVTQSPTHLIKTRGQQVTLRCSPKSGHDTVSWYQQALGQGPQFIFQYYEEEERQRGNFPDRFSGHQFPNYSSELNVNALLLGDSALYLCASSSQGADYGYTFGSGTRLTVV.

This chain joins TRBV13 and TRBJ2-1; 7 bases match TRBD1. Germline values: CDR1 PRHDT, CDR2 FYEKMQ (reference sequence). The CDR3 is 13 residues long. Losses at the gene ends were 4 bases for V and 9 bases for J; bases not matched to a gene: 6. The CDR3 reads CASSSGQLSEQFF. The CDR3 DNA follows: TGTGCCAGCAGCTCGGGACAGCTGAGTGAGCAGTTCTTC. The full variable domain, rest sourced from reference TRBV13 and TRBJ2-1, is AAGVIQSPRHLIKEKRETATLKCYPIPRHDTVYWYQQGPGQDPQFLISFYEKMQSDKGSIPDRFSAQQFSDYHSELNMSSLELGDSALYFCASSSGQLSEQFFGPGTRLTVL.

The CDR3 reads CAWSGGWQFF. CDR3 nucleotides: TGTGCCTGGAGTGGGGGCTGGCAGTTCTTC. J is TRBJ2-1 and V is TRBV30; a weak D match, TRBD1 (5 bases). Deletions cut 1 base from V and 12 bases from J, with 7 bases between. Germline CDR1 reads GTSNPN; CDR2 reads SVGIG (reference sequence). The CDR3 spans 10 residues.

The V gene is TRBV6-5, the J gene TRBJ2-7; D perhaps matches TRBD1 (6 bases). Between the trimmed V and J ends, which lost 4 bases and 2 bases, there was a span of 15 bases. The CDR3 spans 15 residues. Germline CDR1 and CDR2: MNHEY and SVGAGI. DNA for the CDR3: TGTGCCAGCAGTTGGGGGCAAGGGCCCACCTACGAGCAGTACTTC. Its translation: CASSWGQGPTYEQYF.

The CDR3 DNA follows: TGTGCCAGCAGTTTTATAGGGGGAGAAGAGACCCAGTACTTC. It translates to CASSFIGGEETQYF. This chain connects TRBV27 to TRBJ2-5; the D gene is possibly TRBD1 (6 bases). The CDR3 contains 14 residues. Trimming left V 3 bases short and J 3 bases short, with 11 bases between. Germline lookup yields CDR1 MNHEY and CDR2 SMNVEV (reference sequence).

The J gene is TRBJ1-4, the V gene TRBV18, with 9 bases lining up with TRBD1. Looked up from germline, CDR1 is KGHSH and CDR2 is LQKENI. Trimming cost V 3 bases and J 4 bases; bases outside gene matches: 6. The length of the CDR3 is 16 residues. The chain's CDR3 is CASSPIETGGNEKLFF. In nucleotides, the CDR3 is TGTGCCAGCTCACCGATAGAGACAGGGGGTAATGAAAAACTGTTTTTT. The full variable domain, with the rest looked up from reference TRBV18 and TRBJ1-4, is NAGVMQNPRHLVRRRGQEARLRCSPMKGHSHVYWYRQLPEEGLKFMVYLQKENIIDESGMPKERFSAEFPKEGPSILRIQQVVRGDSAAYFCASSPIETGGNEKLFFGSGTQLSVL.